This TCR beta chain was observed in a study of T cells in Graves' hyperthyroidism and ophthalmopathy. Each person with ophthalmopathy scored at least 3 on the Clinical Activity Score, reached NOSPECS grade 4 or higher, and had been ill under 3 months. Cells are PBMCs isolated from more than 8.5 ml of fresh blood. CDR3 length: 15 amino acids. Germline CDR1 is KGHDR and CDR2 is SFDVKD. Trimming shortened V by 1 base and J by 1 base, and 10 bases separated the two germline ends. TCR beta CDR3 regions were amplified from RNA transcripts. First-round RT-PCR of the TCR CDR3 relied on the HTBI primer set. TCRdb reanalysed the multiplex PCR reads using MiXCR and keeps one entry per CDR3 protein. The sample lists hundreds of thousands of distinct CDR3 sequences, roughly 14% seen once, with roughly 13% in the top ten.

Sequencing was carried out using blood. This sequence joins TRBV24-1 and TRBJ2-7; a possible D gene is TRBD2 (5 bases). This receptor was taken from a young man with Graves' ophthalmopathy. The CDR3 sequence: CATSDLSGPSYEQYF. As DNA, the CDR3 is TGTGCCACCAGTGATTTAAGCGGTCCTTCCTACGAGCAGTACTTC.